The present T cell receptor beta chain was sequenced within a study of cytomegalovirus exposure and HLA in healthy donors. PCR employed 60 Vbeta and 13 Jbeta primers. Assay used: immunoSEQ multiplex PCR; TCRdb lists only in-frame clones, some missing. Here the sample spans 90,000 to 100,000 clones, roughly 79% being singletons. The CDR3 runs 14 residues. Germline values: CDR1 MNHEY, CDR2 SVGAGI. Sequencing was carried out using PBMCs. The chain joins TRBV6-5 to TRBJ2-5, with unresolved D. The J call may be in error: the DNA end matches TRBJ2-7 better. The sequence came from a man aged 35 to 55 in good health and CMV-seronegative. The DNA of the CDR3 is TGTGCCAGCAGTTACTCCCGGGTCACCTACGAGCAGTACTTC. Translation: CASSYSRVTYEQYF.